Shown below are 26 T cell receptor beta chains from a single sample sequenced in a study of beta chain features in type 1 diabetes. The whole isolated RNA underwent reverse transcription, so sequencing captured expressed TCRB transcripts. The assay was immunoSEQ multiplex PCR, and TCRdb's table has in-frame clones only and misses some. The table shows 130,000 to 150,000 clones, with about 7% occurring only once. The sequencing input was central memory CD4+ T cells from blood. The receptors come from a woman aged 25 to 39 in good health.

This clone occurred a few times. The CDR3 DNA sequence: TGCGCCAGCAGCCCCGGAGGGTATGGGACGGGTTACGAGCAGTACTTC. This encodes CASSPGGYGTGYEQYF. The V gene is TRBV5-1, the J gene TRBJ2-7; the D gene is possibly TRBD2 (6 bases). V was clipped by 4 bases and J by 4 bases, with 21 bases between them. Germline CDR1 and CDR2: SGHRS and YFSETQ. This CDR3 is built from 16 residues.

The V gene is TRBV7-2, the J gene TRBJ2-1; 8 bases fit TRBD2. Germline values: CDR1 SGHTA, CDR2 FQGNSA. CDR3 length: 16 residues. The trim removed 5 bases at V and 0 bases at J, leaving 6 bases unmatched. This CDR3 reads CASSMSGSISYNEQFF. CDR3 nucleotide sequence: TGTGCCAGCAGCATGAGCGGGAGCATCTCCTACAATGAGCAGTTCTTC.

This clone was recorded at least ten times. This chain links TRBV30 with TRBJ2-5; TRBD2 matches at 13 bases. Germline V lookup: CDR1 GTSNPN, CDR2 SVGIG (reference sequence). The J segment lost 5 bases and the V segment lost 5 bases, leaving 11 bases of the junction unmatched. This CDR3 has 16 amino acids. The CDR3 DNA sequence: TGTGCCTGGGGACTTGGACTAGCGGGAGTTCGGGAGACCCAGTACTTC. This sequence encodes CAWGLGLAGVRETQYF.

The table lists this clone with a few counts. The chain has TRBV9 and TRBJ1-1; no firm D call. The CDR3 is 13 amino acids. From germline, CDR1 is SGDLS and CDR2 YYNGEE. Trimming left V 0 bases short and J 6 bases short, with 9 bases between. The CDR3 DNA reads TGTGCCAGCAGCGTAGGATACAGTTCTGAAGCTTTCTTT. Protein product: CASSVGYSSEAFF. Full variable domain (rest looked up from reference TRBV9 and TRBJ1-1): DSGVTQTPKHLITATGQRVTLRCSPRSGDLSVYWYQQSLDQGLQFLIQYYNGEERAKGNILERFSAQQFPDLHSELNLSSLELGDSALYFCASSVGYSSEAFFGQGTRLTVV.

The chain uses TRBV13 and TRBJ2-2, with no clear D. The germline CDR1 and CDR2 sequences are PRHDT and FYEKMQ (reference sequence). This CDR3 has 16 residues. V was trimmed by 2 bases and J by 1 base, leaving 11 bases between them. The CDR3 coding sequence is TGTGCCAGCAGCTTATATACTGGGCAGAACACCGGGGAGCTGTTTTTT. It encodes CASSLYTGQNTGELFF.

This clone came up a few times. The chain joins TRBV19 to TRBJ1-5, with TRBD1 identical over 7 bases. This CDR3 is built from 15 residues. V lost 7 bases, J lost 3 bases, and 9 bases stayed unmatched. Germline V gene sequence: CDR1 LNHDA, CDR2 SQIVND (reference sequence). CDR3: CASNPDRAINQPQHF. The CDR3 region has the DNA TGTGCCAGTAATCCCGACAGGGCCATCAATCAGCCCCAGCATTTT.

This clone was counted only a few times. J is TRBJ2-5 and V is TRBV6-1, with a tentative D call TRBD1 (6 bases). With 6 bases removed from V and 5 bases from J, the gap between germline ends came to 19 bases. Per germline, CDR1 MNHNS and CDR2 SASEGT. The CDR3 has 15 residues. As DNA, the CDR3 is TGTGCCAGCAGGCTAGACAGGAGCCTCGGGGAGACCCAGTACTTC. It codes for CASRLDRSLGETQYF.

The chain couples TRBV18 to TRBJ1-2, with TRBD1 matching 8 bases. V shed 5 bases and J 8 bases; nucleotides not matched to a gene: 7. Germline CDR1 is KGHSH and CDR2 is LQKENI. The CDR3 has 13 amino acids. The CDR3 loop reads CASSEGQERGYTF. The CDR3 nucleotides are TGTGCCAGCTCAGAGGGACAGGAAAGGGGCTACACCTTC.

This clone was seen a few times. The genes are TRBV7-2 and TRBJ2-5, with D perhaps TRBD1 (7 bases). The V and J ends lost 1 base and 1 base respectively, with 10 bases between them. There are 15 residues in the CDR3. Germline V gives CDR1 SGHTA, CDR2 FQGNSA. CDR3 nucleotides: TGTGCCAGCAGCTTAGGCCAGGGGGGCCAAGAGACCCAGTACTTC. This translates into CASSLGQGGQETQYF. The full variable domain, completed using reference TRBV7-2 and TRBJ2-5, is GAGVSQSPSNKVTEKGKDVELRCDPISGHTALYWYRQSLGQGLEFLIYFQGNSAPDKSGLPSDRFSAERTGGSVSTLTIQRTQQEDSAVYLCASSLGQGGQETQYFGPGTRLLVL.

The chain uses TRBV13 and TRBJ2-5, with D maybe TRBD2 (6 bases). Per germline, CDR1 PRHDT and CDR2 FYEKMQ (reference sequence). The CDR3 extends over 14 amino acids. Deletions cut 4 bases from V and 2 bases from J, with 11 bases between. In DNA, the CDR3 is TGTGCCAGCAGCTCCTGGACTAAGCAAGAGACCCAGTACTTC. This codes for CASSSWTKQETQYF.

This clone was seen only a few times. The J gene is TRBJ2-5, the V gene TRBV27; 12 bases match TRBD2. The V and J ends lost 6 bases and 5 bases, in that order; junction bases with no gene match: 4. Per the germline V gene, CDR1 is MNHEY and CDR2 is SMNVEV (reference sequence). The CDR3 length is 14 residues. The CDR3, as DNA: TGTGCCAGCAGAAGACTAGCGGGGGACGAGACCCAGTACTTC. Protein: CASRRLAGDETQYF.

This sequence joins TRBV5-1 and TRBJ2-3; the D gene is possibly TRBD2 (6 bases). The CDR3 has 15 residues. V lost 2 bases, J lost 0 bases, and 10 bases lay in between. From germline, CDR1 is SGHRS and CDR2 YFSETQ. For the CDR3, the DNA is TGCGCCAGCAGCTTTGGGGGGTCTAGCACAGATACGCAGTATTTT. Its protein product is CASSFGGSSTDTQYF. The variable domain in full, completed from reference TRBV5-1 and TRBJ2-3, reads KAGVTQTPRYLIKTRGQQVTLSCSPISGHRSVSWYQQTPGQGLQFLFEYFSETQRNKGNFPGRFSGRQFSNSRSEMNVSTLELGDSALYLCASSFGGSSTDTQYFGPGTRLTVL.

The rearrangement uses TRBV9 and TRBJ2-3; 8 nucleotides align to TRBD2. The germline V gene has CDR1 SGDLS and CDR2 YYNGEE. V gave up 0 bases and J gave up 2 bases; unmatched junction bases: 5. This CDR3 spans 16 amino acids. The CDR3 is CASSVGAGGFTDTQYF. DNA for the CDR3: TGTGCCAGCAGCGTAGGGGCGGGAGGATTCACAGATACGCAGTATTTT.

This clone was counted a few times. The rearrangement uses TRBV9 and TRBJ2-7; 7 bases are a match to TRBD1. Trimming at V came to 5 bases and at J to 4 bases, leaving 9 bases not matched to a gene. This CDR3 is built from 14 residues. Germline V gives CDR1 SGDLS, CDR2 YYNGEE. The CDR3 DNA follows: TGTGCCAGCAGTAAGGACAGGTCCGGTTACGAGCAGTACTTC. Its translation: CASSKDRSGYEQYF.

The chain links TRBV4-3 to TRBJ2-6; maybe TRBD2 (5 bases). Germline CDR1 reads LGHNA; CDR2 reads YSLEER. The CDR3 runs to 17 residues. V was shortened by 0 bases and J by 0 bases, with 9 bases between the two germline ends. The CDR3 DNA reads as TGCGCCAGCAGCCAAGACCAAACTAGCTCTGGGGCCAACGTCCTGACTTTC. This encodes CASSQDQTSSGANVLTF.

V gene TRBV4-3 combines with J gene TRBJ2-1; D not resolved. V lost 0 bases and J lost 6, with 9 bases in between. The germline V gene has CDR1 LGHNA and CDR2 YSLEER. The CDR3 consists of 14 residues. The CDR3 nucleotides are TGCGCCAGCAGCCAAGATACGCTAATCAATGAGCAGTTCTTC. It yields the protein CASSQDTLINEQFF.

The J gene is TRBJ2-1, the V gene TRBV5-4; 8 bases align to TRBD2. The CDR3 has 15 amino acids. Germline values: CDR1 SGHNT, CDR2 YYREEE (reference sequence). The junction had 5 bases not matched to a gene; V was cut back by 4 bases and J by 2 bases. The CDR3 loop is CASSPGGAPYNEQFF. The CDR3 DNA reads as TGTGCCAGCAGCCCGGGGGGGGCTCCCTACAATGAGCAGTTCTTC.

The chain links TRBV6-1 to TRBJ2-5; no definite D call. CDR3 length: 12 amino acids. Germline loops: CDR1 MNHNS, CDR2 SASEGT. V shed 2 bases and J shed 3 bases, with 4 bases lying between them. The CDR3 sequence: CASSELEETQYF. In DNA, the CDR3 is TGTGCCAGCAGTGAACTCGAAGAGACCCAGTACTTC.

CDR3 protein: CASRPATNTGELFF. The CDR3 DNA is TGTGCCAGCCGTCCCGCCACAAACACCGGGGAGCTGTTTTTT. V and J are TRBV2 and TRBJ2-2; D remains unclear. The V end lost 8 bases, the J end lost 2 bases, and 12 bases lay between the germline ends. The CDR3 sequence is 14 residues long. Per the germline V gene, CDR1 is SNHLY and CDR2 is FYNNEI.

The V and J genes are TRBV4-2 and TRBJ2-1; D is unclear. Looked up from germline, CDR1 is LGHNA and CDR2 is YNFKEQ. V was clipped by 1 base and J by 0 bases, with 10 bases between them. The CDR3 runs 16 residues. The CDR3 sequence is CASSQASANSYNEQFF. In DNA, the CDR3 is TGTGCCAGCAGCCAAGCGAGCGCCAACTCCTACAATGAGCAGTTCTTC.

CDR3 sequence reads: CASSGDRGLQPQHF. The CDR3 DNA is TGTGCCAGCAGCGGGGACAGGGGGCTTCAGCCCCAGCATTTT. The chain couples TRBV27 to TRBJ1-5; 12 nucleotides align to TRBD1. The V segment lost 6 bases and the J segment 6 bases; nucleotides outside the gene matches: 3. Germline V gene sequence: CDR1 MNHEY, CDR2 SMNVEV (reference sequence). CDR3 size: 14 residues.

This chain links TRBV6-1 with TRBJ1-2; D is undetermined. The V gene's germline CDR1 is MNHNS and CDR2 SASEGT. V lost 2 bases and J 4 bases, leaving 8 bases between the germline ends. This CDR3 is 13 amino acids long. CDR3 in amino acids: CASSESYSYGYTF. DNA of the CDR3: TGTGCCAGCAGTGAATCGTACTCCTATGGCTACACCTTC.

This clone showed up many times. The rearrangement links TRBV7-9 to TRBJ2-1, with D maybe TRBD2 (6 bases). Germline CDR1 and CDR2: SEHNR and FQNEAQ (reference sequence). The V end lost 4 bases, the J end lost 7 bases, and 23 bases lay between the germline ends. CDR3 size: 17 residues. The CDR3 bases are TGTGCCAGCAGCTCCGCCCAACGCGGGGCCTTGGGTAATGAGCAGTTCTTC. The encoded protein is CASSSAQRGALGNEQFF.

This clone has a handful of counts. V gene TRBV29-1 combines with J gene TRBJ2-3; TRBD2 matches at 8 bases. J gave up 2 bases and V 1 base, and 11 bases lay outside the gene matches. CDR3 length equals 17 residues. Germline-derived CDR1 and CDR2 are SQVTM and ANQGSEA. CDR3 sequence: CSVEGGAGGGNTDTQYF. The CDR3 DNA reads TGCAGCGTTGAAGGGGGGGCGGGAGGTGGGAACACAGATACGCAGTATTTT.

This rearrangement joins TRBV19 to TRBJ2-3, with 7 bases matching TRBD2. The CDR3 totals 15 residues. V trimming: 2 bases; J trimming: 0 bases; junction bases outside the gene matches: 2. The germline V gene encodes CDR1 LNHDA and CDR2 SQIVND (reference sequence). CDR3 DNA: TGTGCCAGTAGTATACTAGCGGAGAGCACAGATACGCAGTATTTT. Translating it yields CASSILAESTDTQYF.

This clone was seen repeatedly, ten times or more. The chain links TRBV25-1 to TRBJ2-3; 8 bases are shared with TRBD2. The length of the CDR3 is 16 residues. After removal of 3 bases from V and 5 bases from J, the junction contained 10 bases not matched to a gene. Germline V lookup: CDR1 MGHDK, CDR2 SYGVNS. The CDR3 region is CASSDRIGRAVDTQYF. The CDR3 DNA is TGTGCCAGCAGTGACCGTATCGGGAGGGCCGTAGATACGCAGTATTTT.